This is a list of T cell receptor beta chains from one sample in a study of response to subunit inactivated influenza vaccine. In TCRdb, the RT-PCR reads were re-called with MiXCR into one record per CDR3 protein. The top ten hold 1.5% to 2% of the sample, which has approximately 520,000 distinct CDR3 sequences, around 25% seen once. The sequencing used CD4+ T cells sorted from PBMCs, collected 4 to 6 days after vaccination. These receptors originate from a man between 45 and 60 years old who received an inactivated influenza vaccine. The CDR3 runs from the conserved cysteine through the conserved F or W. The D gene is left open where the match is weak. Size is stated for part of the rows, as once, few or many counts, or as a class when the clone is expanded.

cdr3_aa: CAISDRDRDPYEQYF
cdr3_nt: TGTGCCATCAGTGACCGGGACAGGGACCCCTACGAGCAGTACTTC
j_call: TRBJ2-7
d_call: TRBD1
clone_size: NA
v_call: TRBV10-3

cdr3_aa: CSARDLAGSPLHF
cdr3_nt: TGCAGTGCTAGAGATTTGGCGGGTTCACCCCTCCACTTT
j_call: TRBJ1-6
d_call: NA
clone_size: NA
v_call: TRBV20-1

cdr3_aa: CSASGGQSSYEQYF
cdr3_nt: TGCAGTGCTAGTGGGGGACAGAGCTCCTACGAGCAGTACTTC
j_call: TRBJ2-7
d_call: TRBD1
clone_size: NA
v_call: TRBV20-1

cdr3_aa: CASRPQGERTEAFF
cdr3_nt: TGTGCCAGCAGGCCCCAGGGAGAACGCACTGAAGCTTTCTTT
j_call: TRBJ1-1
d_call: NA
clone_size: NA
v_call: TRBV27

cdr3_aa: CASSSGDNSPLHF
cdr3_nt: TGTGCCAGCAGTTCCGGGGATAATTCACCCCTCCACTTT
j_call: TRBJ1-6
d_call: NA
clone_size: few
v_call: TRBV12-3/TRBV12-4

cdr3_aa: CASRQTGAQPLHF
cdr3_nt: TGTGCCAGCAGGCAAACAGGGGCGCAACCCCTCCACTTT
j_call: TRBJ1-6
d_call: TRBD1
clone_size: NA
v_call: TRBV3-1

cdr3_aa: CASSQGTGGRSYNEQFF
cdr3_nt: TGCGCCAGCAGCCAGGGGACAGGGGGGCGAAGCTACAATGAGCAGTTCTTC
j_call: TRBJ2-1
d_call: TRBD1
clone_size: many
v_call: TRBV4-3

cdr3_aa: CASRLQDRVGETQYF
cdr3_nt: TGTGCCAGCAGGTTACAGGACAGGGTGGGGGAGACCCAGTACTTC
j_call: TRBJ2-5
d_call: NA
clone_size: NA
v_call: TRBV21-1

cdr3_aa: CASSQVLRDEQYF
cdr3_nt: TGCGCCAGCAGCCAAGTTTTGCGGGATGAGCAGTACTTC
j_call: TRBJ2-7
d_call: NA
clone_size: NA
v_call: TRBV4-1

cdr3_aa: CSATTSGSANEQFF
cdr3_nt: TGCAGTGCCACTACTAGCGGGAGTGCGAATGAGCAGTTCTTC
j_call: TRBJ2-1
d_call: TRBD2
clone_size: NA
v_call: TRBV20-1

cdr3_aa: CASSSSLDQYF
cdr3_nt: TGTGCCAGCAGCTCTAGTTTGGACCAGTACTTC
j_call: TRBJ2-5
d_call: NA
clone_size: few
v_call: TRBV7-6

cdr3_aa: CATVGQRPLKSNQPQHF
cdr3_nt: TGTGCCACAGTTGGACAGAGGCCTTTGAAGAGCAATCAGCCCCAGCATTTT
j_call: TRBJ1-5
d_call: NA
clone_size: many
v_call: TRBV21-1

cdr3_aa: CASKGGVANYGYTF
cdr3_nt: TGTGCCAGCAAGGGGGGAGTCGCTAACTATGGCTACACCTTC
j_call: TRBJ1-2
d_call: NA
clone_size: NA
v_call: TRBV27

cdr3_aa: CASSLSGTGVANIQYF
cdr3_nt: TGTGCCAGCAGCTTATCCGGGACAGGGGTAGCGAACATTCAGTACTTC
j_call: TRBJ2-4
d_call: TRBD1
clone_size: NA
v_call: TRBV7-8

cdr3_aa: CASSLGGLRSGNTIYF
cdr3_nt: TGTGCCAGCAGCTTGGGGGGGTTACGCTCTGGAAACACCATATATTTT
j_call: TRBJ1-3
d_call: NA
clone_size: few
v_call: TRBV7-2

cdr3_aa: CATSSWTENNEQFF
cdr3_nt: TGTGCCACCAGCTCCTGGACAGAAAACAATGAGCAGTTCTTC
j_call: TRBJ2-1
d_call: NA
clone_size: NA
v_call: TRBV15

cdr3_aa: CASREAGTGAGEQYF
cdr3_nt: TGCGCCAGCAGGGAAGCCGGGACAGGGGCTGGCGAGCAGTACTTC
j_call: TRBJ2-7
d_call: TRBD1
clone_size: NA
v_call: TRBV5-1

cdr3_aa: CASSDDWGPQETQYF
cdr3_nt: TGTGCCAGCAGTGACGACTGGGGACCCCAAGAGACCCAGTACTTC
j_call: TRBJ2-5
d_call: NA
clone_size: NA
v_call: TRBV6-4

cdr3_aa: CASSGAHRNEQFF
cdr3_nt: TGTGCCAGCTCGGGAGCCCATCGGAATGAGCAGTTCTTC
j_call: TRBJ2-1
d_call: NA
clone_size: NA
v_call: TRBV18

cdr3_aa: CASSSAGTGSGGELFF
cdr3_nt: TGTGCCAGCAGCTCCGCCGGGACAGGGTCGGGCGGGGAGCTGTTTTTT
j_call: TRBJ2-2
d_call: TRBD1
clone_size: few
v_call: TRBV7-2

cdr3_aa: CASSQPYTTQSGNEQFF
cdr3_nt: TGTGCCAGCAGCCAACCTTATACGACCCAAAGTGGCAATGAGCAGTTCTTC
j_call: TRBJ2-1
d_call: NA
clone_size: few
v_call: TRBV7-6

cdr3_aa: CASSPLDRGGYEQFF
cdr3_nt: TGTGCCAGCAGCCCCTTGGACAGGGGGGGATATGAGCAGTTCTTC
j_call: TRBJ2-1
d_call: TRBD1
clone_size: NA
v_call: TRBV5-5

cdr3_aa: CAWSRQGRYQPQHF
cdr3_nt: TGTGCCTGGAGTCGGCAGGGGCGATATCAGCCCCAGCATTTT
j_call: TRBJ1-5
d_call: NA
clone_size: NA
v_call: TRBV30

cdr3_aa: CASSQDRLAGGETQYF
cdr3_nt: TGTGCCAGCAGCCAAGACCGACTAGCCGGAGGGGAGACCCAGTACTTC
j_call: TRBJ2-5
d_call: TRBD2
clone_size: few
v_call: TRBV3-1

cdr3_aa: CASSSLFGQETQYF
cdr3_nt: TGTGCCAGCAGCTCGCTTTTTGGCCAAGAGACCCAGTACTTC
j_call: TRBJ2-5
d_call: NA
clone_size: few
v_call: TRBV5-5

cdr3_aa: CASSLADPTENQPQHF
cdr3_nt: TGTGCCAGCAGCTTAGCCGACCCTACAGAAAATCAGCCCCAGCATTTT
j_call: TRBJ1-5
d_call: NA
clone_size: NA
v_call: TRBV7-8

cdr3_aa: CALPLQGFGTEAFF
cdr3_nt: TGTGCCCTTCCACTCCAGGGGTTCGGCACTGAAGCTTTCTTT
j_call: TRBJ1-1
d_call: NA
clone_size: NA
v_call: TRBV30

cdr3_aa: CATSPGANYGYTF
cdr3_nt: TGTGCCACTTCTCCGGGGGCGAACTATGGCTACACCTTC
j_call: TRBJ1-2
d_call: NA
clone_size: NA
v_call: TRBV5-6

cdr3_aa: CASSLLALSYNEQFF
cdr3_nt: TGTGCCAGCAGCTTACTAGCGCTTTCCTACAATGAGCAGTTCTTC
j_call: TRBJ2-1
d_call: NA
clone_size: NA
v_call: TRBV7-9

cdr3_aa: CASSFSDRSSYNEQFF
cdr3_nt: TGCGCCAGCAGCTTCTCGGACAGGAGCTCCTACAATGAGCAGTTCTTC
j_call: TRBJ2-1
d_call: TRBD1
clone_size: NA
v_call: TRBV5-1

cdr3_aa: CASSAVVTGELFF
cdr3_nt: TGCGCCAGCAGTGCAGTGGTCACCGGGGAGCTGTTTTTT
j_call: TRBJ2-2
d_call: NA
clone_size: few
v_call: TRBV10-2

cdr3_aa: CASSTPRSYEQYF
cdr3_nt: TGTGCCAGCAGTACGCCCCGCTCCTACGAGCAGTACTTC
j_call: TRBJ2-7
d_call: NA
clone_size: few
v_call: TRBV6-1

cdr3_aa: CASSKQGAYEQYF
cdr3_nt: TGTGCCAGCAGCAAACAGGGAGCCTACGAGCAGTACTTC
j_call: TRBJ2-7
d_call: NA
clone_size: many
v_call: TRBV7-8

cdr3_aa: CASSLWAGGGSEQFF
cdr3_nt: TGTGCCAGCAGCTTGTGGGCAGGGGGCGGGTCTGAGCAGTTCTTC
j_call: TRBJ2-1
d_call: TRBD1
clone_size: few
v_call: TRBV5-5

cdr3_aa: CAISGVAGSTDTQYF
cdr3_nt: TGTGCCATCAGTGGGGTAGCGGGGAGCACAGATACGCAGTATTTT
j_call: TRBJ2-3
d_call: TRBD2
clone_size: NA
v_call: TRBV10-3

cdr3_aa: CASSLAEAYNEQFF
cdr3_nt: TGCGCCAGCAGCTTGGCGGAAGCCTACAATGAGCAGTTCTTC
j_call: TRBJ2-1
d_call: NA
clone_size: once
v_call: TRBV5-1

cdr3_aa: CASSVSTGASGANVLTF
cdr3_nt: TGTGCCAGCAGCGTATCGACAGGGGCTTCAGGGGCCAACGTCCTGACTTTC
j_call: TRBJ2-6
d_call: TRBD1
clone_size: many
v_call: TRBV9

cdr3_aa: CASSVASVTDTQYF
cdr3_nt: TGTGCCAGCAGCGTCGCCTCGGTAACAGATACGCAGTATTTT
j_call: TRBJ2-3
d_call: NA
clone_size: few
v_call: TRBV7-9

cdr3_aa: CASSLGLEVYEQYF
cdr3_nt: TGTGCCAGCAGCCTCGGACTAGAGGTCTACGAGCAGTACTTC
j_call: TRBJ2-7
d_call: TRBD2
clone_size: NA
v_call: TRBV7-2

cdr3_aa: CSYNPAGGRVDEQFF
cdr3_nt: TGCAGCTATAACCCTGCGGGGGGCAGGGTGGATGAGCAGTTCTTC
j_call: TRBJ2-1
d_call: TRBD2
clone_size: few
v_call: TRBV20-1

cdr3_aa: CASTAAVGYNEQFF
cdr3_nt: TGCGCCAGCACGGCGGCCGTGGGGTACAATGAGCAGTTCTTC
j_call: TRBJ2-1
d_call: NA
clone_size: NA
v_call: TRBV5-1

cdr3_aa: CSVETRSYNEQFF
cdr3_nt: TGCAGCGTTGAAACCCGCTCCTACAATGAGCAGTTCTTC
j_call: TRBJ2-1
d_call: NA
clone_size: NA
v_call: TRBV29-1

cdr3_aa: CSVQTSARTDTQYF
cdr3_nt: TGCAGTGTTCAAACTAGCGCTCGCACAGATACGCAGTATTTT
j_call: TRBJ2-3
d_call: TRBD2
clone_size: few
v_call: TRBV20-1

cdr3_aa: CASSLSVDTSSGNTIYF
cdr3_nt: TGCGCCAGCAGCTTGTCGGTAGACACCTCCTCTGGAAACACCATATATTTT
j_call: TRBJ1-3
d_call: NA
clone_size: few
v_call: TRBV5-1

cdr3_aa: CATRPRPGISADTQYF
cdr3_nt: TGTGCCACCAGACCGCGGCCAGGGATCAGCGCAGATACGCAGTATTTT
j_call: TRBJ2-3
d_call: NA
clone_size: few
v_call: TRBV24-1

cdr3_aa: CAISEQGYTEAFF
cdr3_nt: TGTGCCATCAGCGAACAGGGCTACACTGAAGCTTTCTTT
j_call: TRBJ1-1
d_call: NA
clone_size: few
v_call: TRBV10-3

cdr3_aa: CASSLGQRQYF
cdr3_nt: TGTGCCAGCAGTTTAGGCCAGCGGCAGTACTTC
j_call: TRBJ2-7
d_call: NA
clone_size: few
v_call: TRBV28

cdr3_aa: CASSLGSRTHEQYF
cdr3_nt: TGCGCCAGCAGCTTGGGGTCTAGGACCCACGAGCAGTACTTC
j_call: TRBJ2-7
d_call: NA
clone_size: NA
v_call: TRBV5-1

cdr3_aa: CASSLGLTGGTDTQYF
cdr3_nt: TGTGCCAGCAGCTTAGGGCTGACAGGGGGGACAGATACGCAGTATTTT
j_call: TRBJ2-3
d_call: TRBD1
clone_size: few
v_call: TRBV7-2

cdr3_aa: CASSPSGWSGGGYTF
cdr3_nt: TGTGCCAGCAGCCCCTCGGGGTGGTCAGGGGGCGGCTACACCTTC
j_call: TRBJ1-2
d_call: TRBD1
clone_size: few
v_call: TRBV7-2

cdr3_aa: CASSQGSGGTEAFF
cdr3_nt: TGCGCCAGCAGCCAAGGATCCGGGGGCACTGAAGCTTTCTTT
j_call: TRBJ1-1
d_call: NA
clone_size: NA
v_call: TRBV4-3